Sequencing of this T cell receptor beta chain was carried out in a study of identical twins. Findings of the study overall: Some out-of-frame alpha sequences were shared by twins, and these showed excess low generation probability. For cord blood, abundant beta clonotypes had fewer insertions, unlike memory repertoires, which showed none.

CDR3 length: 13 residues. Deletions cut 3 bases from V and 8 bases from J, with 10 bases between. Unique molecular identifiers were present on the cDNA, which also gained a universal primer site by template switching. MiXCR, applied by TCRdb to the 5' RACE reads, yields one record per CDR3 protein. The repertoire holds roughly 480,000 distinct CDR3 sequences, with 20% to 25% as singletons. This clonotype was seen a few times. Its antigen is as yet unknown. Healthy Caucasians alone served as donors. This sample was also put to use in a study of T cells expressing NK-cell markers.

This sequence was found in a young woman in good health. Sample: CD4+ T cells sorted from blood. The chain links TRBV12-3 or TRBV12-4 to TRBJ1-4, with D possibly TRBD1 on 5 matching bases. The chain's CDR3 is CASSFREGEKLFF. CDR3 bases: TGTGCCAGCAGTTTCCGGGAGGGGGAAAAACTGTTTTTT.